This note documents a single T cell receptor (beta chain) sequence. Its antigen is unknown. Base quality data are lacking; no much larger clone is found one base away. The library relied on the immunoSEQ multiplex PCR assay. For the multiplex PCR, a mixture combining 60 forward primers for TCR Vbeta segments and 13 reverse primers for TCR Jbeta segments was used. Amplification of the CDR3 region of rearranged TCR beta genes was performed with a multiplex PCR assay on genomic DNA. The Illumina HiSeq System was used to sequence the amplified TCR beta libraries as 87-base-pair reads. Regarding the original processing steps: In a later analysis, roughly 80 million unique TCR beta chains were counted across the roughly 670 repertoires, and roughly 10 million of these chains were shared by at least two donors. To remove PCR and sequencing errors, raw reads were error-corrected and collapsed into unique sequences using a nearest-neighbor algorithm that merged closely related sequences. Alignment of CDR3 sequences to IMGT reference sequences was used to assign V, D and J gene segments. For a sequence to be retained, a match of at least six nucleotides was required to both a V gene segment and a J gene segment. A rearrangement counted as productive if the CDR3 had no stop codons and remained in frame with V and J, and every other rearrangement counted as non-productive. CDR3 was defined according to IMGT convention as the region running from the second conserved V-encoded cysteine to the conserved J-encoded phenylalanine. Sequences without an unambiguous match to a single V gene segment were excluded from the earlier analysis of a few hundred of the donors. An earlier analysis of fewer than 750 of the donors classified V segments as functional when productive rearrangements were above 56.7% and as segregating when the standard deviation between donors was above 5%. A statistical classification framework was developed to diagnose cytomegalovirus status using the catalog of TCR beta chain sequences. In a later analysis, TCR nucleotide sequences were compared against IMGT/GENE-DB human TR gene sequences so that V and J genes could be assigned. The TCRdist pipeline was used in a later analysis to assign CDR3 sequences and most-parsimonious VDJ recombination scenarios. A later analysis defined each TCR beta chain by its CDR3 amino acid sequence plus V-gene family, and excluded reads lacking a unique V-gene family. In a later analysis, approximately 640 highly shared, low-generation-probability nucleotide sequences were removed to address suspected cross-contamination and a sequencing artifact. A later analysis calculated a clonal expansion index for each public chain from normalized within-repertoire ranks of inferred template counts. In a later analysis, generation probabilities were computed using a VDJ recombination model fitted to out-of-frame rearrangements, and the results were checked against IGoR. Hypergeometric tests were used in a later analysis to score TCR-TCR, TCR-HLA and TCR-CMV co-occurrence, with a repertoire-size bias correction applied to the TCR pairs. To estimate false discovery rates, a later analysis permuted the HLA or CMV assignments 20 times. In a later analysis, co-occurring TCRs were grouped with DBSCAN, and TCRdist sequence similarity was added when clustering was performed within HLA-allele-positive subsets. Repertoires with fewer than 30,000 or more than 120,000 public chains, plus five repertoires with anomalous nucleotide sharing, were excluded from co-occurrence clustering. The immuneACCESS repertoire file appears here via TCRdb, limited to in-frame rearrangements. These files lack a portion of the clones; in checked studies, under half of the deficit traces to unresolved V genes, and the cause of the others is not known. V, J and clone size reflect that table, while D and trimming were determined from the DNA. Counted in this sample were about 160,000 clones; 70% to 90% of them appeared once. Clones ranked in the top ten supply approximately 2% of the sample.

The data are from a study of cytomegalovirus exposure and HLA in healthy donors (dated by TCRdb to about 2017). With regard to the full study: In an earlier analysis of roughly 590 of the donors, approximately 260 Gb of sequence data and 117 million unique TCR beta sequences from 150 million to 200 million T cells were reported. Roughly 300 gigabases of sequencing data and roughly 80 million unique TCR sequences made up an early release that covered nearly 650 HLA-typed donors. Among the approximately 430 genotyped donors, around 81% belonged to the genetic ancestry cluster associated with self-reported Caucasian donors. The aim of the study was to test whether cataloging public T cell receptors could identify signatures of past pathogen exposure. The study used immunosequencing to profile the T cell repertoires of some 600 subjects and linked those repertoires to cytomegalovirus serostatus. Along with the approximately 700-subject first cohort, a separate validation cohort of approximately 110 different subjects was used. The study combined high-throughput TCR immunosequencing, statistical association of individual TCRs with disease status, and machine learning to predict cytomegalovirus infection status. A later analysis re-examined previously published TCR beta repertoires from roughly 720 donors and added high-resolution HLA genotyping to investigate patterns of TCR occurrence. Rather than drawing on any new phenotypic data, the later analysis identified candidate immune exposures from TCR beta sequences and the way those sequences occurred across donors. An earlier analysis of approximately 580 of the donors used high-throughput TCR beta sequencing to judge whether each TCR beta V gene segment behaved as functional or pseudogenic. Donor age, sex, ethnicity and CMV serostatus were collected together with the repertoire data. A later genetic analysis took genome-wide SNP genotypes for about 55% of the 666 donors and used that subset as a discovery cohort. Every discovery cohort repertoire had been produced on one sequencing platform. Class I and class II HLA loci were covered by the typing at four-digit resolution. The number of typed donors differed by locus: about 620-630 for A, B, C, DRB1 and DQB1; 522 for DQA1; approximately 600 for DPA1; and around 470 for DPB1. Because of strong linkage in the cohort, roughly five DR-DQ haplotypes were treated as single units for association and clustering. Across around 400 genotyped donors of the cohort, an average of approximately 240,000 unique TCR beta nucleotide sequences per donor were sequenced, and 15% to 20% of those sequences were non-productive.

The cohort comprised fewer than 700 healthy bone marrow donors. At the time of sampling, all cohort members were nominally healthy, though unrecorded immune exposures were likely present. The donor was CMV seronegative and was included in the group of several hundred seronegative cohort members. Every donor gave a peripheral blood sample, and the peripheral blood mononuclear cells from that sample were used for TCR beta sequencing. The Qiagen DNeasy Blood Extraction Kit was used to extract genomic DNA from the blood cell samples. Germline trimming amounts to 5 bases on V and 12 bases on J, with 15 as the count of junction bases outside the gene matches. The CDR3 goes from the cysteine to the phenylalanine over 16 residues. The entry retains the CDR3 DNA only, 48 bases that are in frame from base 1. CDR1 SGHAT and CDR2 FQDESV are derived from the germline V gene (reference sequence). Broad study findings and their caveats: According to a later analysis, most CMV-associated TCR beta chains appeared to be HLA-restricted, and the HLA associations seemed to be driven largely by CMV exposure. In an earlier analysis of around 500 of the donors, most TCR beta V segments appeared in productive rearrangements about 87% or about 30% of the time, broadly matching IMGT annotations. According to a later analysis, parvovirus B19, influenza, CMV and Epstein-Barr virus appeared linked to several top co-occurrence clusters. The sequencing pipeline was judged likely to have produced a cluster of highly shared sequence variants as a technical artifact. According to a later genetic analysis, donors in an Asian-associated ancestry cluster had fewer N-insertions in productive TCRs than the approximately 690-donor mean. Assigning TCR associations to individual alleles was difficult when HLA alleles, especially DR and DQ, strongly co-occurred. Linkage disequilibrium might explain the correlated functional status among segregating V segments, but an unknown experimental factor could not be excluded. Some IMGT-functional V segments, including TRBV6-2 and TRBV6-3, could not be distinguished by the 87-base-pair reads and were therefore excluded. In a later analysis, HLA-associated TCR beta chains showed more clonal expansion and lower generation probabilities than non-associated chains that were equally common. V-gene and J-gene trimming of TCR beta chains was associated with a missense DCLRE1C variant in a later genetic analysis, and the association was replicated in an independent cohort. The authors suggested that the approach could potentially be extended to other disease states and immunological phenotypes. HLA typing was unavailable for some donors at each locus, so association tests used only the typed subset. In a later analysis, TCR association rates were found to vary across HLA loci, with the most associated TCRs seen for DRB1 alleles and the fewest for HLA-C alleles. Roughly uniform sequencing depth across donors was assumed in presence/absence analyses, although this assumption may not hold. The classifier was reported to diagnose cytomegalovirus status with high specificity and sensitivity in both the original and validation cohorts. The cohort was sequenced for TCR beta chains only, and without alpha or paired-chain data the features that could be detected were limited. Because counts were too low, about 15 rarely observed V segments, including chromosome 9 orphons, were left out of the earlier analysis of several hundred of the donors. A further reported finding was that TCR beta sequences accurately predicted the HLA-A and HLA-B alleles for most subjects in the first cohort. CMV serostatus was the only immune exposure information available for the cohort. A few of the identified cytomegalovirus-associated TCR beta chains were confirmed in vitro to be specific for cytomegalovirus antigens. Most TCR sequences were observed very rarely across donors, whereas some public TCRs were present in many individuals. In the study, 150 to 200 TCR beta chains were listed as associated with cytomegalovirus. Specific HLA alleles were associated with over 15,000 TCR beta sequences at a false discovery rate of 0.05 in a later analysis.

Here the chain combines TRBV11-1 and TRBJ2-1; 11 middle bases align to TRBD2. This TCR was sampled from a woman between 18 and 30 years old in good health and CMV-seronegative. The sample consisted of PBMCs. In nucleotides, the sequence is TGTGCCAGCAGCCCAACTAGCGGGAGCACCAATGACCGGCAGTTCTTC. This codes for CASSPTSGSTNDRQFF.